The 28 T cell receptor beta chains below come from one sample, sequenced in a study of beta chain features in type 1 diabetes listed by TCRdb under 2018. Library preparation employed the immunoSEQ multiplex PCR assay. All of the isolated RNA was reverse transcribed with the High Capacity cDNA Reverse Transcription Kit, so expressed TCRB transcripts were sequenced. This immuneACCESS table, as held by TCRdb, lists in-frame sequences with V and J called but not all clones. Of the missing ones, under half trace to an unresolved V gene in checked studies; the others have no known cause. Across this sample there are hundreds of thousands of clones, with under 20% seen only once. Roughly 0.025% of the sample goes to the ten largest clones. Input material: naive CD4+ T cells from blood. The cell subset or site label on this specimen signifies: true naive CD4+ T cells. All receptors derive from a young woman in good health.

This chain connects TRBV9 to TRBJ2-5; D is possibly TRBD2 (6 bases). The CDR3 extends over 16 amino acids. Germline CDR1 SGDLS, CDR2 YYNGEE. The V gene lost 0 bases and the J gene lost 1 base, with 13 bases spanning the gap. The CDR3 reads CASSVAPGVVQETQYF. DNA for the CDR3: TGTGCCAGCAGCGTAGCCCCGGGGGTAGTCCAAGAGACCCAGTACTTC.

In its sample, this clone was seen a few times. The chain recombines TRBV27 with TRBJ2-2, with D possibly being TRBD2 (5 bases). This CDR3 is built from 18 residues. CDR1 and CDR2 from the germline V gene are MNHEY and SMNVEV (reference sequence). V lost 6 bases, J lost 0 bases, and 20 bases lay in between. The CDR3 region has the DNA TGTGCCAGCAGCGCAGTGGTCCTCAGCGGAGCGAACACCGGGGAGCTGTTTTTT. This translates into CASSAVVLSGANTGELFF.

This clone was observed a few times. The V and J genes are TRBV9 and TRBJ1-1; D not certain. CDR3 length equals 14 residues. With 3 bases removed from V and 1 base from J, the gap between germline ends came to 10 bases. Germline V gives CDR1 SGDLS, CDR2 YYNGEE. CDR3 sequence: CASSGTYRNTEAFF. The CDR3 DNA follows: TGTGCCAGCAGCGGTACGTACAGGAACACTGAAGCTTTCTTT.

The chain joins TRBV10-3 to TRBJ2-3; D is possibly TRBD1 (5 bases). The V gene lost 5 bases and the J gene lost 2 bases, with 8 bases spanning the gap. There are 13 residues in the CDR3. Germline loops: CDR1 ENHRY, CDR2 SYGVKD. CDR3: CAISQGITDTQYF. CDR3 nucleotide sequence: TGTGCCATCAGTCAGGGCATCACAGATACGCAGTATTTT.

This chain joins TRBV7-6 and TRBJ2-7; TRBD2 aligns across 8 bases. From germline, CDR1 is SGHVS and CDR2 FNYEAQ. Trimming took 4 bases from V and 5 from J; bases not matched to a gene: 10. The CDR3 spans 15 residues. The CDR3 DNA reads as TGTGCCAGCAGCTCATTAGCGGGATGGTGGCACGAGCAGTACTTC. The encoded protein is CASSSLAGWWHEQYF.

Only a few counts were recorded for this clone. The rearrangement joins TRBV7-9 to TRBJ1-2, with D perhaps matching TRBD1 (6 bases). Germline V gene sequence: CDR1 SEHNR, CDR2 FQNEAQ (reference sequence). This CDR3 has 17 residues. Trimming took off 0 bases at V and 0 bases at J, with 14 bases between the two ends. The CDR3 loop is CASSLAFGQKANYGYTF. CDR3 nucleotide sequence: TGTGCCAGCAGCTTAGCCTTCGGACAGAAAGCTAACTATGGCTACACCTTC. Full variable domain (missing parts from reference TRBV7-9 and TRBJ1-2): DTGVSQNPRHKITKRGQNVTFRCDPISEHNRLYWYRQTLGQGPEFLTYFQNEAQLEKSRLLSDRFSAERPKGSFSTLEIQRTEQGDSAMYLCASSLAFGQKANYGYTFGSGTRLTVV.

The CDR3 bases are TGCAGCGTCGCCGGACAGGGAGGCAGGGAGCTGTTTTTT. Translated, it gives CSVAGQGGRELFF. V usage is TRBV29-1 and J usage is TRBJ2-2; 8 nucleotides line up with TRBD1. CDR3 length equals 13 residues. The germline CDR1 and CDR2 sequences are SQVTM and ANQGSEA. The ends lost 6 bases at V and 9 bases at J; junction bases unmatched: 9.

DNA for the CDR3: TGCGCCAGCACGGAATTAGGGGTGAGCGGGGAGCTGTTTTTT. Residues: CASTELGVSGELFF. The genes are TRBV5-1 and TRBJ2-2; maybe TRBD1 (5 bases). The V end lost 6 bases, the J end lost 7 bases, and 16 bases lay between the germline ends. CDR1 is SGHRS and CDR2 is YFSETQ in the germline V gene. The CDR3 spans 14 residues.

This clone was seen a handful of times. The CDR3 here is CASRGLGWEQFF. DNA of the CDR3: TGTGCCAGCAGGGGGCTTGGATGGGAGCAGTTCTTC. V gene TRBV2 combines with J gene TRBJ2-1; D is perhaps TRBD1 (5 bases). The CDR3 totals 12 residues. Trimming shortened V by 6 bases and J by 10 bases, and 13 bases separated the two germline ends. Germline lookup yields CDR1 SNHLY and CDR2 FYNNEI.

This clone was picked up a small number of times. This rearrangement joins TRBV14 to TRBJ2-1; possibly TRBD2 for D (6 bases). CDR1 and CDR2 from the germline V gene are SGHDN and FVKESK. The length of the CDR3 is 14 residues. Trimming cost V 4 bases and J 3 bases, with 10 bases left between them. This CDR3 reads CASSLGGLYNEQFF. DNA of the CDR3: TGTGCCAGCAGCCTCGGAGGGCTCTACAATGAGCAGTTCTTC.

This clone has a handful of counts. J is TRBJ2-3 and V is TRBV28; D not resolved. The CDR3 length is 11 residues. V was trimmed by 5 bases and J by 5 bases, leaving 5 bases between them. Germline CDR1 and CDR2: MDHEN and SYDVKM. CDR3 amino acids: CASSELDTQYF. CDR3 bases: TGTGCCAGCAGTGAGCTAGATACGCAGTATTTT.

This clone was observed a handful of times. This chain links TRBV7-2 with TRBJ2-2; tentatively, D is TRBD2 (6 bases). The germline V gene has CDR1 SGHTA and CDR2 FQGNSA. The CDR3 consists of 16 residues. Trimming cost V 6 bases and J 4 bases, with 18 bases left between them. CDR3 DNA: TGTGCCAGCAGAAAACCGGGACTCCCGGGCACCGGGGAGCTGTTTTTT. Its protein product is CASRKPGLPGTGELFF.

The chain employs TRBV14 and TRBJ2-3, with 10 bases lining up with TRBD2. The V gene's germline CDR1 is SGHDN and CDR2 FVKESK. J gave up 4 bases and V 3 bases, and 7 bases lay outside the gene matches. CDR3 length: 16 residues. The CDR3 is CASSHGSSGSPDTQYF. The CDR3 DNA reads as TGTGCCAGCAGCCATGGTTCTAGCGGGAGCCCAGATACGCAGTATTTT.

This clone was recorded a few times. CDR3 amino acids: CASSQAGSVDEQYF. The CDR3 coding sequence is TGTGCCAGCAGCCAAGCAGGGTCCGTGGACGAGCAGTACTTC. V is TRBV4-2 and J is TRBJ2-7, with D tentatively TRBD1 (5 bases). The CDR3 covers 14 residues. Trimming took 1 base from V and 5 from J, leaving 12 bases between them. Germline V CDR1 and CDR2: LGHNA, YNFKEQ.

This clone was recorded a few times. This rearrangement joins TRBV27 to TRBJ2-1; possibly TRBD2 for D (5 bases). Germline CDR1 and CDR2: MNHEY and SMNVEV (reference sequence). V was pared by 6 bases and J by 4 bases, with 10 bases between. CDR3 length equals 13 residues. This chain's CDR3 is CASRRETYNEQFF. For the CDR3, the DNA is TGTGCCAGCAGAAGGGAGACATACAATGAGCAGTTCTTC.

This chain links TRBV7-2 with TRBJ2-7, with D maybe TRBD2 (6 bases). This CDR3 is built from 15 residues. Germline V gives CDR1 SGHTA, CDR2 FQGNSA. V gave up 5 bases and J gave up 3 bases, with 17 bases separating them. CDR3 DNA sequence: TGTGCCAGCAGCAGGAGACGTAGCGGAGGCTACGAGCAGTACTTC. Translated: CASSRRRSGGYEQYF.

This clone has only a few counts. The same CDR3 also results from other DNA sequences found in this sample. The rearrangement links TRBV4-2 to TRBJ2-7; the D gene could be TRBD1 or TRBD2 (6 bases each). CDR3 length equals 13 residues. Trimming removed 0 bases at V and 7 bases at J, with 10 bases between. The germline V gene has CDR1 LGHNA and CDR2 YNFKEQ. This CDR3 is CASSQDRGREQYF. In nucleotides, the CDR3 is TGTGCCAGCAGCCAAGATAGGGGGAGGGAGCAGTACTTC.

This rearrangement joins TRBV27 to TRBJ2-5; TRBD2 aligns across 11 bases. The germline gives CDR1 MNHEY, CDR2 SMNVEV (reference sequence). The ends lost 5 bases at V and 9 bases at J; junction bases unmatched: 5. The CDR3 has 13 residues. CDR3 nucleotide sequence: TGTGCCAGCAGTGCGCAGGGACTAGCGGCCCAGTACTTC. Protein product: CASSAQGLAAQYF.

This clone was detected a few times. The V and J genes are TRBV28 and TRBJ2-7; D not certain. CDR3 length: 13 residues. Trimming shortened V by 5 bases and J by 4 bases, and 12 bases separated the two germline ends. The V gene's germline CDR1 is MDHEN and CDR2 SYDVKM. Here the CDR3 reads CASSAPFPYEQYF. DNA for the CDR3: TGTGCCAGCAGTGCCCCCTTTCCTTACGAGCAGTACTTC.

This clone was observed a handful of times. The chain has TRBV7-9 and TRBJ2-3, with a possible D match to TRBD1 (6 bases). CDR1 and CDR2 from the germline V gene are SEHNR and FQNEAQ (reference sequence). The CDR3 is made up of 15 amino acids. V dropped 6 bases and J dropped 2 bases, with 15 bases sitting between them. CDR3 amino acids: CASSYPGQITDTQYF. The CDR3 nucleotides are TGTGCCAGCAGTTACCCCGGACAGATCACAGATACGCAGTATTTT.

This clone was seen a few times. The CDR3 DNA follows: TGTGCCAGCAGCGCCCGGACAGGGTGGGACAATGAGCAGTTCTTC. It encodes CASSARTGWDNEQFF. This chain connects TRBV7-2 to TRBJ2-1; TRBD1 aligns across 8 bases. CDR3 length: 15 residues. Trimming at V came to 5 bases and at J to 5 bases, leaving 8 bases not matched to a gene. Germline CDR1 is SGHTA and CDR2 is FQGNSA.

This clone was seen only a few times. The sample holds other DNA sequences that translate to the same CDR3. The chain is built from TRBV6-5 and TRBJ2-5; D remains ambiguous. In germline, CDR1 is MNHEY, CDR2 SVGAGI. There are 11 residues in the CDR3. With 2 bases removed from V and 5 bases from J, the gap between germline ends came to 3 bases. CDR3 nucleotide sequence: TGTGCCAGCAGTTACAGGGAGACCCAGTACTTC. Its translation is CASSYRETQYF.

The table lists this clone with a few counts. The chain is built from TRBV2 and TRBJ2-1, with 8 bases identical to TRBD2. The CDR3 loop spans 16 amino acids. CDR1 is SNHLY, CDR2 FYNNEI, per germline. J lost 8 bases, V lost 5 bases, and 14 bases had no gene match. The CDR3, as DNA: TGTGCCAGCAGTCGCCAGGCAGCGGGAGTCTCCGATGAGCAGTTCTTC. This codes for CASSRQAAGVSDEQFF.

This clone came up a few times. This rearrangement joins TRBV29-1 to TRBJ2-4; TRBD2 might be the D (6 bases). The CDR3 totals 13 residues. V was shortened by 3 bases and J by 2 bases, with 8 bases between the two germline ends. Germline loops: CDR1 SQVTM, CDR2 ANQGSEA. CDR3 amino acids: CSVDGGTKNIQYF. CDR3 coding DNA: TGCAGCGTTGATGGGGGGACCAAAAACATTCAGTACTTC.

This clone was seen more than once but under ten times. The same CDR3 can be traced to other DNA sequences in this sample. The chain employs TRBV18 and TRBJ2-5; D is undetermined. V was cut by 1 base and J by 5 bases, with 11 bases left in between. The germline CDR1 and CDR2 sequences are KGHSH and LQKENI. This CDR3 spans 14 amino acids. The CDR3 loop reads CASSPRSAQETQYF. As DNA, the CDR3 is TGTGCCAGCTCACCACGATCGGCCCAGGAGACCCAGTACTTC.

This clone came up a few times. The chain recombines TRBV6-5 with TRBJ2-7, with D unclear. Per the germline V gene, CDR1 is MNHEY and CDR2 is SVGAGI. The length of the CDR3 is 14 residues. The ends were cut back, 6 bases at V and 0 bases at J, with 12 bases in the middle. CDR3 residues: CASRPRSFSYEQYF. CDR3 DNA sequence: TGTGCCAGCAGACCCAGGTCCTTCTCCTACGAGCAGTACTTC.

This clone has a handful of counts. The chain combines TRBV6-5 with TRBJ1-2; D is possibly TRBD1 (5 bases). The CDR3 contains 14 residues. The V and J ends lost 0 bases and 3 bases respectively, with 8 bases between them. The V gene's germline CDR1 is MNHEY and CDR2 SVGAGI. The CDR3: CASSYSTEHYGYTF. Written as DNA, the CDR3 is TGTGCCAGCAGTTACTCGACAGAACACTATGGCTACACCTTC.

The chain joins TRBV6-4 to TRBJ2-3, with D uncertain. Germline V gives CDR1 MRHNA, CDR2 SNTAGT. Trimming pared 2 bases from V and 0 bases from J, leaving 6 bases between. CDR3 size: 14 residues. CDR3 amino acids: CASSDSGSTDTQYF. Here the CDR3 DNA reads TGTGCCAGCAGTGACAGTGGGAGCACAGATACGCAGTATTTT.